This TCR beta chain was captured in a study of radiotherapy plus CTLA-4 blockade in lung cancer. Notes on the study in general: Expansion in blood of tumor-derived TCR clones was seen after radiotherapy plus ipilimumab.

V lost 7 bases and J lost 7, with 14 bases in between. Germline-derived CDR1 and CDR2 are SNHLY and FYNNEI. The CDR3 sequence is 12 residues long. In chemo-refractory metastatic non-small-cell lung cancer, patients got ipilimumab CTLA-4 blockade together with focal radiation. Only in-frame clones appear in the TCRdb table, and some are missing; sequencing was by immunoSEQ multiplex PCR. The top ten hold about 8.3% of the sample, which has tens of thousands of clones, 72% seen once. This clone was recorded only once. Its antigen is currently unknown. The sample consisted of peripheral blood, taken from a patient treated with radiotherapy plus ipilimumab. The chain employs TRBV2 and TRBJ2-7; a possible D gene is TRBD2 (7 bases). This receptor was identified in a human donor with non-small cell lung cancer whose response to radiotherapy plus ipilimumab could not be evaluated. The CDR3 DNA reads as TGTGCCAGCAATGGGGGGGCTAAAGAGCAGTACTTC. Translated, it gives CASNGGAKEQYF.